This paragraph reports one T cell receptor beta chain. Its target is not known. This sample was taken from a study of cytomegalovirus exposure and HLA in healthy donors. Study-wide points: Overall, around 150 TCR beta chains were annotated as cytomegalovirus-associated.

The V gene's germline CDR1 is SGHDT and CDR2 YYEEEE. This CDR3 comprises 17 residues. Trimming took off 4 bases at V and 2 bases at J, with 16 bases between the two ends. Data came from immunoSEQ multiplex PCR; TCRdb stores just in-frame clones and leaves some out. Here the sample spans about 160,000 clones, 70% to 90% being singletons. The source is a man aged 30-40 years in good health and CMV-seropositive. Input material: PBMCs. The chain carries TRBV5-6 and TRBJ2-6, with a possible D match to TRBD2 (5 bases). This chain's CDR3 is CASSHPQRVTGANVLTF. Written as DNA, the CDR3 is TGTGCCAGCAGCCATCCACAGAGGGTTACTGGGGCCAACGTCCTGACTTTC.